The 14 T cell receptor beta chains presented below share a single source sample, sequenced in a study of radiotherapy plus CTLA-4 blockade in lung cancer. Produced via immunoSEQ multiplex PCR; TCRdb's table is partial and in-frame only. The repertoire consists of about 50,000 clones, with around 83% occurring once and the leading ten covering around a quarter. The starting material was peripheral blood, obtained from a patient treated with radiotherapy plus ipilimumab. All receptors come from a human donor with non-small cell lung cancer whose response to radiotherapy plus ipilimumab could not be evaluated.

The chain is built from TRBV27 and TRBJ1-5, with D maybe TRBD1 (5 bases). V was pared by 5 bases and J by 0 bases, with 11 bases between. Per the germline V gene, CDR1 is MNHEY and CDR2 is SMNVEV (reference sequence). The CDR3 extends over 15 amino acids. The chain's CDR3 is CASSQKGISNQPQHF. The CDR3 bases are TGTGCCAGCAGTCAGAAGGGGATTAGCAATCAGCCCCAGCATTTT.

The chain recombines TRBV29-1 with TRBJ2-5; 7 positions match TRBD1. Per the germline V gene, CDR1 is SQVTM and CDR2 is ANQGSEA. The CDR3 has 14 residues. V trimming: 7 bases; J trimming: 1 base; junction bases outside the gene matches: 9. In DNA, the CDR3 is TGCAGCGCACCGAAAGGGGGCTCCCAAGAGACCCAGTACTTC. As protein: CSAPKGGSQETQYF. The full variable domain, in which reference TRBV29-1 and TRBJ2-5 provide the parts outside the CDR3, is SAVISQKPSRDICQRGTSLTIQCQVDSQVTMMFWYRQQPGQSLTLIATANQGSEATYESGFVIDKFPISRPNLTFSTLTVSNMSPEDSSIYLCSAPKGGSQETQYFGPGTRLLVL.

The chain combines TRBV7-9 with TRBJ1-3; D is uncertain. V was cut by 3 bases and J by 0 bases, with 6 bases left in between. Germline CDR1 reads SEHNR; CDR2 reads FQNEAQ (reference sequence). This CDR3 is 14 amino acids long. CDR3 coding DNA: TGTGCCAGCAGCTTGGCAGGCTCTGGAAACACCATATATTTT. Its protein is CASSLAGSGNTIYF.

V gene TRBV6-1 combines with J gene TRBJ2-1; 7 bases map to TRBD2. V shed 8 bases, J shed 5 bases, and the junction held 9 bases outside the gene matches. There are 14 residues in the CDR3. The germline V gene encodes CDR1 MNHNS and CDR2 SASEGT. CDR3 amino acids: CASSGVGGNNEQFF. CDR3 sequence (DNA): TGTGCCAGCTCGGGGGTCGGGGGGAACAATGAGCAGTTCTTC.

This clone was detected only a few times. The CDR3 region is CASSIAAGTGPGNQPQHF. CDR3 nucleotide sequence: TGTGCCAGTAGTATTGCTGCCGGGACAGGTCCTGGCAATCAGCCCCAGCATTTT. The V call is TRBV19, the J call TRBJ1-5; 8 nucleotides match TRBD1. This CDR3 has 18 amino acids. With V trimmed by 3 bases and J by 2 bases, 12 bases remained unmatched. Per the germline V gene, CDR1 is LNHDA and CDR2 is SQIVND (reference sequence).

This rearrangement joins TRBV6-5 to TRBJ1-1; D is uncertain. Trimming took 4 bases from V and 4 from J, leaving 13 bases between them. This CDR3 is built from 14 residues. Germline V CDR1 and CDR2: MNHEY, SVGAGI. CDR3 sequence reads: CASSSGGAVTEAFF. The CDR3 nucleotides are TGTGCCAGCAGTTCCGGCGGAGCTGTCACTGAAGCTTTCTTT.

The chain joins TRBV7-3 to TRBJ2-6; 10 bases are a match to TRBD1. From germline, CDR1 is SGHTA and CDR2 FQGTGA. After removal of 1 base from V and 2 bases from J, the junction contained 14 bases not matched to a gene. This CDR3 contains 21 residues. The CDR3 region is CASSLILVDRGIVAGANVLTF. CDR3 coding DNA: TGTGCCAGCAGCTTAATCTTGGTGGACAGGGGGATAGTAGCTGGGGCCAACGTCCTGACTTTC.

The sample holds one count of this clone. The chain uses TRBV7-2 and TRBJ1-2; the match to TRBD1 covers 10 bases. This CDR3 contains 15 residues. V lost 4 bases, J lost 4 bases, and 6 bases stayed unmatched. Germline V gene data show CDR1 as SGHTA and CDR2 as FQGNSA. CDR3 sequence reads: CASSSGQGEVYGYTF. The DNA of the CDR3 is TGTGCCAGCAGCTCCGGACAGGGGGAAGTCTATGGCTACACCTTC.

The chain carries TRBV6-6 and TRBJ2-7; TRBD1 might be the D (6 bases). The CDR3 is 15 amino acids. From germline, CDR1 is MNHNY and CDR2 SVGAGI (reference sequence). V lost 6 bases and J lost 0, with 15 bases in between. The CDR3 nucleotides read TGTGCCAGCAGGGTATGGACAGAGACCTCCTACGAGCAGTACTTC. It translates to CASRVWTETSYEQYF.

This chain links TRBV15 with TRBJ1-4; TRBD1 matches at 8 bases. After removal of 0 bases from V and 4 bases from J, the junction contained 13 bases not matched to a gene. The CDR3 consists of 19 residues. Germline values: CDR1 LNHNV, CDR2 YYDKDF (reference sequence). The CDR3 DNA is TGTGCCACCAGCAGAGATATTATGGGATCGGGACAGGATAATGAAAAACTGTTTTTT. As protein: CATSRDIMGSGQDNEKLFF.

The rearrangement joins TRBV6-5 to TRBJ2-3; TRBD2 aligns across 9 bases. Germline trimming cut 7 bases from V and 4 bases from J; bases unmatched to any gene: 9. This CDR3 contains 15 residues. Germline CDR1 and CDR2: MNHEY and SVGAGI. The CDR3 region has the DNA TGTGCCAGCAATCGGGCGGGAGGGCCGGCAGATACGCAGTATTTT. This translates into CASNRAGGPADTQYF.

The sample holds a few counts of this clone. The J gene is TRBJ1-2, the V gene TRBV19, with D possibly TRBD1 on 6 matching bases. The length of the CDR3 is 13 residues. Germline-derived CDR1 and CDR2 are LNHDA and SQIVND (reference sequence). Trimming shortened V by 5 bases and J by 8 bases, and 15 bases separated the two germline ends. In nucleotides, the CDR3 is TGTGCCAGTAGTCAGGGGATGGTATACGGCTACACCTTC. It specifies CASSQGMVYGYTF. Full variable domain (missing parts from reference TRBV19 and TRBJ1-2): DGGITQSPKYLFRKEGQNVTLSCEQNLNHDAMYWYRQDPGQGLRLIYYSQIVNDFQKGDIAEGYSVSREKKESFPLTVTSAQKNPTAFYLCASSQGMVYGYTFGSGTRLTVV.

This chain uses TRBV4-1 with TRBJ1-4; D call uncertain. V was pared by 6 bases and J by 1 base, with 9 bases between. The germline CDR1 and CDR2 sequences are MGHRA and YSYEKL. The CDR3 loop spans 14 amino acids. CDR3 bases: TGCGCCAGCAGAGCGATAGGAACTAATGAAAAACTGTTTTTT. Amino acids: CASRAIGTNEKLFF.

The chain uses TRBV6-5 and TRBJ1-5; 7 bases map to TRBD1. Germline V lookup: CDR1 MNHEY, CDR2 SVGAGI. The CDR3 is 15 amino acids. V lost 7 bases and J lost 6; bases outside the gene matches: 12. The CDR3, as DNA: TGTGCCAGCACCCCTCGGACAGGAGGGGGTCAGCCCCAGCATTTT. The encoded protein is CASTPRTGGGQPQHF.